The 27 T cell receptor beta chains below come from one sample, sequenced in a study of T cell responses to AZD1222 COVID-19 vaccine. TCRdb keeps only in-frame clones here, not all; method: immunoSEQ multiplex PCR. The data hold about 96,000 clones, with about 93% observed a single time. The sample in question was peripheral blood, obtained on day 0 of MenACWY control vaccination. The receptors stem from an adult in good health.

The chain is built from TRBV6-5 and TRBJ1-2; 9 nucleotides align to TRBD1. This CDR3 spans 15 amino acids. V gave up 6 bases and J gave up 0 bases; unmatched junction bases: 5. From germline, CDR1 is MNHEY and CDR2 SVGAGI. The CDR3 coding sequence is TGTGCCAGCAGACAAACAGGGGGCCCTAACTATGGCTACACCTTC. Its protein product is CASRQTGGPNYGYTF.

This clone was observed a few times. The CDR3 coding sequence is TGTGCCCGGACAGGGCGTACCGGGGAGCTGTTTTTT. Its protein product is CARTGRTGELFF. V gene TRBV6-4 combines with J gene TRBJ2-2, with 8 bases matching TRBD1. The junction had 4 bases not matched to a gene; V was cut back by 11 bases and J by 5 bases. This CDR3 is 12 amino acids long. Germline loops: CDR1 MRHNA, CDR2 SNTAGT.

This rearrangement joins TRBV7-2 to TRBJ1-2; D is ambiguous. V was trimmed by 1 base and J by 1 base, leaving 7 bases between them. From germline, CDR1 is SGHTA and CDR2 FQGNSA. This CDR3 has 14 amino acids. CDR3 nucleotides: TGTGCCAGCAGCTTAGTGTGGGATAACTATGGCTACACCTTC. Protein sequence: CASSLVWDNYGYTF. The full variable domain, completed using reference TRBV7-2 and TRBJ1-2, is GAGVSQSPSNKVTEKGKDVELRCDPISGHTALYWYRQSLGQGLEFLIYFQGNSAPDKSGLPSDRFSAERTGGSVSTLTIQRTQQEDSAVYLCASSLVWDNYGYTFGSGTRLTVV.

V usage is TRBV7-2 and J usage is TRBJ1-1, with D possibly being TRBD1 (6 bases). Deletions cut 1 base from V and 6 bases from J, with 12 bases between. The CDR3 spans 14 residues. Looked up from germline, CDR1 is SGHTA and CDR2 is FQGNSA. Written as DNA, the CDR3 is TGTGCCAGCAGCTTAGTGGGGGGCGGCTCTGAAGCTTTCTTT. The encoded protein is CASSLVGGGSEAFF. Full variable domain (remainder filled in from reference TRBV7-2 and TRBJ1-1): GAGVSQSPSNKVTEKGKDVELRCDPISGHTALYWYRQSLGQGLEFLIYFQGNSAPDKSGLPSDRFSAERTGGSVSTLTIQRTQQEDSAVYLCASSLVGGGSEAFFGQGTRLTVV.

V usage is TRBV3-1 (or the pseudogene TRBV3-2) and J usage is TRBJ2-7; TRBD2 agrees at 9 bases. Germline V gene lookup returns CDR1 LGHDT and CDR2 YNNKEL (reference sequence). V was pared by 4 bases and J by 4 bases, with 8 bases of the junction left unmatched. The CDR3 runs 15 residues. The CDR3 DNA reads TGTGCCAGCAGCCCCGGTTTAGCGGGGGTTTACGAGCAGTACTTC. Translating gives CASSPGLAGVYEQYF.

V gene TRBV2 combines with J gene TRBJ2-3, with D possibly matching TRBD2 (6 bases). Germline V CDR1 and CDR2: SNHLY, FYNNEI. CDR3 length equals 14 residues. Trimming stripped 7 bases from V and 2 bases from J, with 13 bases between. CDR3 in DNA: TGTGCCAGCAAGGCGGGGCTTTCCACAGATACGCAGTATTTT. Encoded protein: CASKAGLSTDTQYF.

This clone was seen only once. CDR3 bases: TGTGCCAGCAGTGGGAGTGATGGGAAGGTCAACTATGGCTACACCTTC. Translated, it gives CASSGSDGKVNYGYTF. The chain uses TRBV28 and TRBJ1-2; D unclear. CDR1 and CDR2 (germline): MDHEN, SYDVKM. The CDR3 is 16 residues long. With 5 bases removed from V and 2 bases from J, the gap between germline ends came to 18 bases.

This clone was observed a handful of times. This chain connects TRBV6-5 to TRBJ1-4, with TRBD1 matching over 7 bases. CDR3 length: 14 amino acids. The J segment lost 7 bases and the V segment lost 6 bases, leaving 8 bases of the junction unmatched. The V gene's germline CDR1 is MNHEY and CDR2 SVGAGI. CDR3 residues: CASSMDRLIEKLFF. The CDR3 DNA reads as TGTGCCAGCAGCATGGACAGGCTAATTGAAAAACTGTTTTTT.

The V and J genes are TRBV7-2 and TRBJ2-2; no reliable D call. This CDR3 comprises 15 residues. The V end lost 5 bases, the J end lost 1 base, and 11 bases lay between the germline ends. The V gene's germline CDR1 is SGHTA and CDR2 FQGNSA. CDR3: CASSRRTRNTGELFF. The CDR3 nucleotides read TGTGCCAGCAGCAGACGGACCAGGAACACCGGGGAGCTGTTTTTT.

This clone has a single count. The chain carries TRBV10-1 and TRBJ2-1; no clear D. The V end was cut by 1 base, the J end by 4 bases, with 14 bases between. CDR3 size: 16 residues. Germline V lookup: CDR1 WNHNN, CDR2 SYGVQD (reference sequence). CDR3 in DNA: TGCGCCAGCAGTGAGTTGCGTTCCCTCTTTTACAATGAGCAGTTCTTC. It yields the protein CASSELRSLFYNEQFF.

This clone was seen a handful of times. The V and J genes are TRBV24-1 and TRBJ1-2, with D perhaps matching TRBD1 (5 bases). The CDR3 covers 11 residues. Trimming cost V 5 bases and J 8 bases, with 8 bases left between them. Germline V gives CDR1 KGHDR, CDR2 SFDVKD. CDR3 in DNA: TGTGCCACCAGTGGGGGCGGAGGCTACACCTTC. Its translation is CATSGGGGYTF.

The chain carries TRBV19 and TRBJ1-5, with D perhaps TRBD1 (5 bases). V shed 1 base and J shed 5 bases, with 12 bases lying between them. From germline, CDR1 is LNHDA and CDR2 SQIVND (reference sequence). CDR3 length equals 15 residues. This CDR3 reads CASSIGWGTDQPQHF. For the CDR3, the DNA is TGTGCCAGTAGTATAGGCTGGGGGACTGATCAGCCCCAGCATTTT. The variable domain in full, with the rest retrieved from reference TRBV19 and TRBJ1-5, is DGGITQSPKYLFRKEGQNVTLSCEQNLNHDAMYWYRQDPGQGLRLIYYSQIVNDFQKGDIAEGYSVSREKKESFPLTVTSAQKNPTAFYLCASSIGWGTDQPQHFGDGTRLSIL.

The chain joins TRBV3-1 (or the pseudogene TRBV3-2) to TRBJ2-5, with D unclear. Germline V CDR1 and CDR2: LGHDT, YNNKEL (reference sequence). Deletions cut 8 bases from V and 2 bases from J, with 15 bases between. The CDR3 extends over 14 amino acids. The CDR3 spells CASSRRREQETQYF. The CDR3 DNA reads as TGTGCCAGCTCCCGCCGAAGAGAGCAAGAGACCCAGTACTTC.

The rearrangement joins TRBV18 to TRBJ2-2; a weak D match, TRBD2 (6 bases). The CDR3 sequence is 16 residues long. Between the trimmed V and J ends, which lost 1 base and 2 bases, there was a span of 11 bases. The germline CDR1 and CDR2 sequences are KGHSH and LQKENI. CDR3 sequence (DNA): TGTGCCAGCTCACCACGTACGGGAGCTAACACCGGGGAGCTGTTTTTT. It encodes CASSPRTGANTGELFF.

The rearrangement links TRBV7-2 to TRBJ1-2; D may be TRBD1 (5 bases). The CDR3 has 14 residues. Germline CDR1 SGHTA, CDR2 FQGNSA. V was clipped by 4 bases and J by 2 bases, with 11 bases between them. This CDR3 is CASSSNQGNYGYTF. The CDR3 DNA is TGTGCCAGCAGCTCAAACCAGGGAAACTATGGCTACACCTTC.

The chain has TRBV6-5 and TRBJ2-1, with D perhaps matching TRBD1 (5 bases). Per germline, CDR1 MNHEY and CDR2 SVGAGI. The CDR3 is made up of 12 amino acids. Trimming took off 5 bases at V and 9 bases at J, with 11 bases between the two ends. In nucleotides, the CDR3 is TGTGCCAGCAGTCGCCAGGGAAGTGAGCAGTTCTTC. It codes for CASSRQGSEQFF.

The CDR3 loop is CASSLAGDDGYTF. CDR3 in DNA: TGCGCCAGCAGCTTGGCAGGGGACGATGGCTACACCTTC. The chain links TRBV5-1 to TRBJ1-2, with D possibly matching TRBD1 (6 bases). Germline V gene lookup returns CDR1 SGHRS and CDR2 YFSETQ. V lost 0 bases and J lost 6, with 9 bases in between. The length of the CDR3 is 13 residues.

J is TRBJ1-1 and V is TRBV25-1; D unclear. The CDR3 covers 11 residues. V shed 5 bases and J shed 4 bases, with 5 bases lying between them. Germline V gives CDR1 MGHDK, CDR2 SYGVNS. CDR3 amino acids: CASSWSTEAFF. The CDR3 DNA sequence: TGTGCCAGCAGTTGGAGCACTGAAGCTTTCTTT.

Written as DNA, the CDR3 is TGTGCCAGCAGGCCCCAGTCAACTAATGAAAAACTGTTTTTT. Protein sequence: CASRPQSTNEKLFF. The genes are TRBV28 and TRBJ1-4; D uncertain. Per the germline V gene, CDR1 is MDHEN and CDR2 is SYDVKM. The CDR3 is 14 amino acids. Between the trimmed V and J ends, which lost 6 bases and 0 bases, there was a span of 8 bases.

The chain links TRBV11-2 to TRBJ2-5, with a tentative D call TRBD2 (6 bases). The CDR3 has 16 residues. V lost 6 bases and J lost 3, with 20 bases in between. Germline V gene lookup returns CDR1 SGHAT and CDR2 FQNNGV. CDR3 amino acids: CASSLRFEGLKETQYF. In nucleotides, the CDR3 is TGTGCCAGCAGTCTCCGGTTCGAAGGACTAAAAGAGACCCAGTACTTC.

A word on this clone: An end of the junction does not agree with germline; a read error may underlie this. The chain combines TRBV6-6 with TRBJ2-7, with 8 bases fitting TRBD1. This CDR3 spans 13 amino acids. Germline CDR1 reads MNHNY; CDR2 reads SVGAGI (reference sequence). The CDR3 nucleotides read TGTGCCAGCAGTGAGGGACAGGCTTCCCGATTATCCTTC. Translated, it gives CASSEGQASRLSF.

V gene TRBV28 combines with J gene TRBJ2-7; D not resolved. The ends were cut back, 4 bases at V and 2 bases at J, with 9 bases in the middle. Germline CDR1 MDHEN, CDR2 SYDVKM. This CDR3 contains 13 residues. The CDR3 DNA sequence: TGTGCCAGCAGTTCCGTCCCAACCTACGAGCAGTACTTC. Translated, it gives CASSSVPTYEQYF. The full variable domain, its missing parts supplied by reference TRBV28 and TRBJ2-7, is DVKVTQSSRYLVKRTGEKVFLECVQDMDHENMFWYRQDPGLGLRLIYFSYDVKMKEKGDIPEGYSVSREKKERFSLILESASTNQTSMYLCASSSVPTYEQYFGPGTRLTVT.

The chain combines TRBV29-1 with TRBJ2-7, with unresolved D. Germline V CDR1 and CDR2: SQVTM, ANQGSEA. The CDR3 covers 12 residues. V lost 4 bases to trimming and J lost 5 bases, with 12 bases between them. The CDR3 nucleotides are TGCAGCGTTGCAGAGACGGGCCACGAGCAGTACTTC. Translating gives CSVAETGHEQYF.

The chain uses TRBV7-2 and TRBJ1-4; possibly TRBD1 for D (5 bases). The CDR3 spans 15 residues. Trimming removed 5 bases at V and 7 bases at J, with 17 bases between. Germline-derived CDR1 and CDR2 are SGHTA and FQGNSA. The DNA for the CDR3 is TGTGCCAGCAGCCCCATGGCAGGGAAGGGTGAAAAACTGTTTTTT. Protein product: CASSPMAGKGEKLFF.

The V call is TRBV10-3, the J call TRBJ2-3; 16 bases map to TRBD2. Germline assignment: CDR1 ENHRY and CDR2 SYGVKD. The CDR3 has 17 residues. Trimming at V came to 5 bases and at J to 2 bases, leaving 4 bases not matched to a gene. CDR3 amino acids: CAISSGLAGGNTDTQYF. CDR3 coding DNA: TGTGCCATCAGTTCGGGACTAGCGGGAGGGAACACAGATACGCAGTATTTT.

The chain recombines TRBV5-1 with TRBJ2-3, with TRBD1 matching over 7 bases. V trimming: 4 bases; J trimming: 5 bases; junction bases outside the gene matches: 7. Germline V gene sequence: CDR1 SGHRS, CDR2 YFSETQ. CDR3 length equals 14 residues. The CDR3 nucleotides are TGCGCCAGCAGCAGCGGACAGGCCCAAGATACGCAGTATTTT. This codes for CASSSGQAQDTQYF.

The V gene is TRBV9, the J gene TRBJ1-3; D is ambiguous. Germline V gene lookup returns CDR1 SGDLS and CDR2 YYNGEE. V was shortened by 4 bases and J by 0 bases, with 8 bases between the two germline ends. CDR3 length equals 14 residues. The CDR3 is CASSLDHSGNTIYF. CDR3 nucleotide sequence: TGTGCCAGCAGCTTGGACCACTCTGGAAACACCATATATTTT.